What follows describes a single T cell receptor beta chain. This CDR3 contains 14 residues. V was shortened by 3 bases and J by 8 bases, with 15 bases between the two germline ends. Germline V CDR1 and CDR2: SGHTS, YDEGEE. The data are from a study of blood T cell repertoires in COVID-19. Authors' processing steps: Reference gene primer amplification yielded estimated nucleated cell counts. Only in-frame clones appear in the TCRdb table, and some are missing; sequencing was by immunoSEQ multiplex PCR. For V, J and clone size, that table is used; D and trimming come from the DNA. The table records about 260,000 clones, around 90% of them present only once.

The receptor was isolated from a human donor in a cohort sampled during active COVID-19. The specimen was peripheral blood. This chain links TRBV5-8 with TRBJ2-1; the D gene is possibly TRBD1 (6 bases). DNA for the CDR3: TGTGCCAGCAGCTCGTATAGGGGGTACGATGAGCAGTTCTTC. It specifies CASSSYRGYDEQFF.